This T cell receptor beta chain was sequenced in a study of cytomegalovirus exposure and HLA in healthy donors. Study outcomes and limitations: The productive fraction for most TCR beta V segments was about 90% or about 30% in an earlier analysis.

Samples came from healthy bone marrow donors. About this clone: The target antigen is unknown.

13 Jbeta primers and 60 Vbeta primers were used for the PCR. Clones were sequenced by immunoSEQ multiplex PCR, and TCRdb holds only the in-frame ones, with some missing. Seen here are roughly 100,000 clones, roughly 71% observed once, and the top ten hold 9.5% to 13%. This TCR came from a man in his forties in good health and CMV-seropositive. The source material was PBMCs.

CDR3: CASSPTGTAFNYGYTF. The DNA of the CDR3 is TGTGCCAGCAGCCCGACCGGGACAGCGTTTAACTATGGCTACACCTTC. The chain employs TRBV5-4 and TRBJ1-2; TRBD1 matches at 7 bases. Germline V gene data show CDR1 as SGHNT and CDR2 as YYREEE (reference sequence). The CDR3 loop spans 16 amino acids. J was trimmed by 1 base and V by 4 bases; bases with no gene match: 10.